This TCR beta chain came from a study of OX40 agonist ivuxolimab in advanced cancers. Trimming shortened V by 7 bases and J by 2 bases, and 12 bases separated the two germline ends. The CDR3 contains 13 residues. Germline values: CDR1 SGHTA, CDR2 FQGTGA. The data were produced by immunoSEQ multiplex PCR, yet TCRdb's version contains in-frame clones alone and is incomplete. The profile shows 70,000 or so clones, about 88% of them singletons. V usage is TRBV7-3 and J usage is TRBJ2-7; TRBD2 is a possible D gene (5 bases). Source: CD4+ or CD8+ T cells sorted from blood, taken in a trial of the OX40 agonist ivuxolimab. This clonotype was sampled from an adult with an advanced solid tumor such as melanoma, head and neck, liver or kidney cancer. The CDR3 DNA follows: TGTGCCAGCACCAGGACTTCACCCTACGAGCAGTACTTC. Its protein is CASTRTSPYEQYF. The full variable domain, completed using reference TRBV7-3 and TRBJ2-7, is GAGVSQTPSNKVTEKGKYVELRCDPISGHTALYWYRQSLGQGPEFLIYFQGTGAADDSGLPNDRFFAVRPEGSVSTLKIQRTERGDSAVYLCASTRTSPYEQYFGPGTRLTVT.